Listed here are 31 T cell receptor beta chains from one sample, sequenced in a study of blood T cells in healthy people across ages. Combining a sample-barcoded 5' primer with a J-beta primer mix, a second PCR ran for 7 to 11 cycles. TCRdb analysed the 5' RACE reads with MiXCR anew, one entry per CDR3 protein. The profile shows 1.5 million to 2 million distinct CDR3 sequences, 28% of them singletons. Sequencing was performed on blood. The receptor source for this set is a woman in her twenties or thirties in good health.

This clonotype was recorded many times. This chain joins TRBV7-8 and TRBJ2-3; D perhaps matches TRBD2 (5 bases). CDR1 and CDR2 (germline): SGHVS, FQNEAQ. V lost 1 base and J 6 bases, leaving 8 bases between the germline ends. CDR3 size: 13 residues. The CDR3 sequence is CASSLVSSDTQYF. The CDR3 DNA is TGTGCCAGCAGCTTAGTGTCTAGCGATACGCAGTATTTT.

The V call is TRBV28, the J call TRBJ2-3; D is perhaps TRBD2 (6 bases). Germline V lookup: CDR1 MDHEN, CDR2 SYDVKM. The germline V and J ends were trimmed by 4 bases and 5 bases, with 19 bases remaining between them. The CDR3 has 16 residues. For the CDR3, the DNA is TGTGCCAGCAGTTCGAGGGCGGGCGGGGTAGGAGATACGCAGTATTTT. Translated: CASSSRAGGVGDTQYF.

This clonotype was found many times. The chain carries TRBV7-7 and TRBJ2-1; D unclear. This CDR3 region has 15 residues. V lost 3 bases, J lost 5 bases, and 14 bases lay in between. Germline CDR1 SSHAT, CDR2 FNYEAQ (reference sequence). CDR3 in DNA: TGTGCCAGCAGCTTGGCGGTCGGGCCAAACAATGAGCAGTTCTTC. Residues: CASSLAVGPNNEQFF.

V usage is TRBV5-1 and J usage is TRBJ2-3; D is ambiguous. Per germline, CDR1 SGHRS and CDR2 YFSETQ. This CDR3 has 13 amino acids. The V end was cut by 4 bases, the J end by 4 bases, with 10 bases between. The CDR3, as DNA: TGCGCCAGCAGCAAGACTGTGGCAGATACGCAGTATTTT. Protein product: CASSKTVADTQYF.

The sample holds a few counts of this clonotype. The genes are TRBV2 and TRBJ1-5; TRBD1 matches 7 bases. J was trimmed by 7 bases and V by 6 bases; bases with no gene match: 9. Germline V gene data show CDR1 as SNHLY and CDR2 as FYNNEI. This CDR3 has 14 amino acids. In DNA, the CDR3 is TGTGCCAGCAGGGAGACAGGGAGAGGGCAGCCCCAGCATTTT. This codes for CASRETGRGQPQHF.

This rearrangement joins TRBV28 to TRBJ2-5; TRBD1 matches at 7 bases. Losses at the gene ends were 8 bases for V and 11 bases for J; bases not matched to a gene: 14. The CDR3 is made up of 13 amino acids. Germline assignment: CDR1 MDHEN and CDR2 SYDVKM. The CDR3 loop reads CASSGTDLVEQYF. The CDR3 DNA reads TGTGCCAGCTCCGGGACAGATCTGGTGGAGCAGTACTTC.

This clonotype was found many times. This chain joins TRBV6-6 and TRBJ1-5, with 8 nucleotides matching TRBD1. The CDR3 is made up of 16 amino acids. After removal of 2 bases from V and 0 bases from J, the junction contained 3 bases not matched to a gene. The germline V gene has CDR1 MNHNY and CDR2 SVGAGI (reference sequence). The CDR3 loop is CASSYRTGNSNQPQHF. The DNA for the CDR3 is TGTGCCAGCAGTTACCGGACAGGGAATAGCAATCAGCCCCAGCATTTT.

This CDR3 is CSARVAGGRMETQYF. For the CDR3, the DNA is TGCAGTGCTAGAGTAGCGGGGGGGCGAATGGAGACCCAGTACTTC. This rearrangement joins TRBV20-1 to TRBJ2-4; 11 bases match TRBD2. The J call may be incorrect, as the DNA end agrees better with TRBJ2-5. Germline lookup yields CDR1 DFQATT and CDR2 SNEGSKA (reference sequence). The CDR3 runs to 15 residues.

The rearrangement joins TRBV5-1 to TRBJ2-5; 13 positions match TRBD2. J was trimmed by 3 bases and V by 4 bases; bases with no gene match: 6. This CDR3 has 16 amino acids. CDR1 and CDR2 from the germline V gene are SGHRS and YFSETQ. In DNA form, the CDR3 reads TGCGCCAGCAGCCCGTGGACTAGCGGGGGCAAAGAGACCCAGTACTTC. The encoded protein is CASSPWTSGGKETQYF.

This clonotype was seen ten or more times. The genes are TRBV10-3 and TRBJ2-5; D gene unclear. Looked up from germline, CDR1 is ENHRY and CDR2 is SYGVKD. This CDR3 has 13 residues. V lost 3 bases and J lost 11, with 16 bases in between. In DNA form, the CDR3 reads TGTGCCATCAGTGACCAGACTTTAGGACCGCAGTACTTC. This sequence encodes CAISDQTLGPQYF.

The sample holds many counts of this clonotype. This rearrangement joins TRBV20-1 to TRBJ1-2, with D perhaps TRBD1 (5 bases). CDR1 DFQATT and CDR2 SNEGSKA come from the germline V gene (reference sequence). The CDR3 runs to 14 residues. V was cut by 3 bases and J by 4 bases, with 15 bases left in between. The CDR3 loop reads CSASNDRAPYGYTF. CDR3 sequence (DNA): TGCAGTGCTAGCAACGACAGAGCTCCCTATGGCTACACCTTC.

This clonotype was recorded many times. Written as DNA, the CDR3 is TGTGCCAGCAGTTTACGAGTGGCAGGGGGAAGTGCTAGACACAATGAGCAGTTCTTC. It specifies CASSLRVAGGSARHNEQFF. The chain has TRBV12-3 or TRBV12-4 and TRBJ2-1; 7 bases fit TRBD1. Trimming cost V 2 bases and J 5 bases; bases outside gene matches: 18. The CDR3 runs 19 residues.

To note about this clonotype: The CDR3 does not close with the conserved phenylalanine or tryptophan, likely indicating a read error. The chain employs TRBV27 and TRBJ1-1, with no clear D. Germline V gene data show CDR1 as MNHEY and CDR2 as SMNVEV (reference sequence). The CDR3 runs 15 residues. The V gene lost 6 bases and the J gene lost 0 bases, with 14 bases spanning the gap. For the CDR3, the DNA is TGTGCCAGCAGGGCGGAGCAAGAGATGAACACTGAAGCTTTCCTT. This gives the protein CASRAEQEMNTEAFL.

This clonotype was detected a few times. V gene TRBV3-1 combines with J gene TRBJ2-7, with 10 bases identical to TRBD2. This CDR3 contains 17 residues. Germline CDR1 is LGHDT and CDR2 is YNNKEL (reference sequence). Trimming removed 3 bases from V and 3 bases from J; junction bases left unmatched: 11. The CDR3 DNA follows: TGTGCCAGCAGCCACAACCCCTGGACTAGCGGTAACTACGAGCAGTACTTC. This gives the protein CASSHNPWTSGNYEQYF.

CDR3: CASSFQRGNTDTQYF. CDR3 bases: TGTGCCAGCAGTTTTCAGCGGGGAAACACAGATACGCAGTATTTT. The J gene is TRBJ2-3, the V gene TRBV12-3 or TRBV12-4; TRBD2 agrees at 7 bases. The ends lost 3 bases at V and 2 bases at J; junction bases unmatched: 5. The CDR3 has 15 amino acids.

In its sample, this clonotype was seen a few times. This chain joins TRBV6-5 and TRBJ2-1; D is unclear. CDR3 length: 15 amino acids. Germline V CDR1 and CDR2: MNHEY, SVGAGI. The ends were cut back, 2 bases at V and 6 bases at J, with 14 bases in the middle. The chain's CDR3 is CASSYGSGPPNEQFF. The CDR3 nucleotides read TGTGCCAGCAGTTACGGGTCAGGCCCGCCCAATGAGCAGTTCTTC.

The chain couples TRBV5-1 to TRBJ2-7, with 14 bases lining up with TRBD2. Germline V lookup: CDR1 SGHRS, CDR2 YFSETQ. J lost 7 bases, V lost 3 bases, and 9 bases had no gene match. This CDR3 has 16 amino acids. The CDR3 DNA reads TGCGCCAGCAGCTGGGGGACTAGCGGGAGTCCGGGAGAGCAGTACTTC. Its protein is CASSWGTSGSPGEQYF.

This clonotype has a handful of counts. This chain uses TRBV20-1 with TRBJ2-5, with a possible D match to TRBD2 (6 bases). The CDR3 spans 16 residues. Germline V lookup: CDR1 DFQATT, CDR2 SNEGSKA (reference sequence). V lost 5 bases, J lost 2 bases, and 21 bases lay in between. The CDR3 region has the DNA TGCAGTGCTGAGTGGGGTGGGGGAGGACGTCAAGAGACCCAGTACTTC. Its translation is CSAEWGGGGRQETQYF.

The rearrangement uses TRBV20-1 and TRBJ2-7; D ambiguous. The germline V and J ends were trimmed by 1 base and 12 bases, with 22 bases remaining between them. Germline V lookup: CDR1 DFQATT, CDR2 SNEGSKA (reference sequence). CDR3 length: 14 amino acids. The CDR3 loop is CSARVGQAQETPYF. In DNA, the CDR3 is TGCAGTGCTAGAGTCGGGCAGGCGCAAGAGACCCCGTACTTC.

The V call is TRBV7-9, the J call TRBJ2-1; D might be TRBD1 or TRBD2, each matching 5 bases. The germline V gene has CDR1 SEHNR and CDR2 FQNEAQ (reference sequence). The CDR3 extends over 16 amino acids. Trimming removed 5 bases from V and 10 bases from J, with 24 bases in between. The chain's CDR3 is CASSLKAGTEGYEQFF. The CDR3 bases are TGTGCCAGCAGCCTAAAAGCCGGGACGGAAGGCTACGAGCAGTTCTTC.

This clonotype has at least ten counts. The rearrangement links TRBV5-5 to TRBJ2-5, with no clear D. Germline CDR1 SGHKS, CDR2 YYEKEE (reference sequence). The length of the CDR3 is 12 residues. The ends were cut back, 2 bases at V and 5 bases at J, with 7 bases in the middle. CDR3 sequence (DNA): TGTGCCAGCAGCTTAATTTCGGAGACCCAGTACTTC. This gives the protein CASSLISETQYF.

In its sample, this clonotype was seen a few times. The V call is TRBV29-1, the J call TRBJ1-1, with D maybe TRBD1 (5 bases). Germline V gene lookup returns CDR1 SQVTM and CDR2 ANQGSEA. The germline V and J ends were trimmed by 3 bases and 5 bases, with 19 bases remaining between them. This CDR3 is built from 15 residues. CDR3 region: CSVEGVQGGPTEAFF. CDR3 bases: TGCAGCGTTGAGGGTGTCCAGGGTGGACCGACTGAAGCTTTCTTT.

J is TRBJ2-3 and V is TRBV2; no firm D call. Germline values: CDR1 SNHLY, CDR2 FYNNEI. The V end lost 3 bases, the J end lost 5 bases, and 18 bases lay between the germline ends. The CDR3 has 16 residues. The CDR3 loop is CASSEGSIPVGDTQYF. The CDR3 DNA follows: TGTGCCAGCAGTGAGGGCAGTATACCTGTCGGAGATACGCAGTATTTT. Full variable domain (rest looked up from reference TRBV2 and TRBJ2-3): EPEVTQTPSHQVTQMGQEVILRCVPISNHLYFYWYRQILGQKVEFLVSFYNNEISEKSEIFDDQFSVERPDGSNFTLKIRSTKLEDSAMYFCASSEGSIPVGDTQYFGPGTRLTVL.

This clonotype was seen a few times. The rearrangement joins TRBV27 to TRBJ1-6; 7 bases align to TRBD1. The CDR3 totals 18 residues. The germline gives CDR1 MNHEY, CDR2 SMNVEV (reference sequence). V lost 4 bases and J lost 4; bases outside the gene matches: 13. The CDR3 nucleotides are TGTGCCAGCAGTTCGACAAACAGGGGAATGGCTTATAATTCACCCCTCCACTTT. Its translation: CASSSTNRGMAYNSPLHF.

The table lists this clonotype with a few counts. The chain couples TRBV19 to TRBJ2-5; maybe TRBD2 (6 bases). This CDR3 has 13 residues. Germline V gene data show CDR1 as LNHDA and CDR2 as SQIVND (reference sequence). Trimming took 10 bases from V and 11 from J, leaving 23 bases between them. This CDR3 reads CATSWGVAGEQYF. The CDR3 DNA follows: TGTGCCACCTCGTGGGGGGTCGCAGGAGAGCAGTACTTC. The full variable domain, its missing parts supplied by reference TRBV19 and TRBJ2-5, is DGGITQSPKYLFRKEGQNVTLSCEQNLNHDAMYWYRQDPGQGLRLIYYSQIVNDFQKGDIAEGYSVSREKKESFPLTVTSAQKNPTAFYLCATSWGVAGEQYFGPGTRLLVL.

The V call is TRBV20-1, the J call TRBJ1-2, with D unresolved. Trimming removed 6 bases at V and 1 base at J, with 9 bases between. The germline gives CDR1 DFQATT, CDR2 SNEGSKA (reference sequence). There are 12 residues in the CDR3. CDR3 nucleotide sequence: TGCAGTGCCCTCGCGGATAACTATGGCTACACCTTC. Translating it yields CSALADNYGYTF.

This chain uses TRBV30 with TRBJ2-4; D is uncertain. The DNA end is more similar to TRBJ2-7, so the J call may be wrong. Germline V lookup: CDR1 GTSNPN, CDR2 SVGIG (reference sequence). The CDR3 sequence is 11 residues long. CDR3 loop: CAWNTGYEQYF. The CDR3 DNA is TGTGCCTGGAACACGGGCTACGAGCAGTACTTC.

This clonotype was observed a few times. V usage is TRBV2 and J usage is TRBJ2-5; TRBD2 matches at 8 bases. The CDR3 has 15 residues. V shed 6 bases, J shed 4 bases, and the junction held 10 bases outside the gene matches. Germline V gene lookup returns CDR1 SNHLY and CDR2 FYNNEI. CDR3 sequence (DNA): TGTGCCAGCAGGGTTACAGCGGGAGTGGGAGAGACCCAGTACTTC. Amino acids: CASRVTAGVGETQYF.

The chain couples TRBV5-1 to TRBJ2-7; D is perhaps TRBD2 (7 bases). V lost 7 bases, J lost 2 bases, and 13 bases lay in between. The CDR3 has 13 amino acids. Germline V gene data show CDR1 as SGHRS and CDR2 as YFSETQ. Written as DNA, the CDR3 is TGCGCCAGCGATCCGGGGGGCCCCTACGAGCAGTACTTC. Its translation: CASDPGGPYEQYF.

This clonotype was detected only a few times. The chain recombines TRBV11-2 with TRBJ1-1; a weak D match, TRBD1 (5 bases). Between the trimmed V and J ends, which lost 6 bases and 0 bases, there was a span of 11 bases. From germline, CDR1 is SGHAT and CDR2 FQNNGV. CDR3 size: 14 residues. CDR3 in amino acids: CASRGLTLNTEAFF. In DNA, the CDR3 is TGTGCCAGCAGGGGACTGACGCTGAACACTGAAGCTTTCTTT.

This clonotype was observed at least ten times. V gene TRBV9 combines with J gene TRBJ2-1, with 11 bases matching TRBD2. CDR1 and CDR2 from the germline V gene are SGDLS and YYNGEE. This CDR3 region has 16 residues. The V segment lost 4 bases and the J segment 10 bases; nucleotides outside the gene matches: 13. CDR3 DNA: TGTGCCAGCAGCTTAAAACTAGCGGGGGCCCCGACGGAGCAGTTCTTC. It codes for CASSLKLAGAPTEQFF.